The entry that follows covers one T cell receptor beta chain sequence. The antigen remains unidentified. This sample is part of a study of response to subunit inactivated influenza vaccine. General study results and limits: Authors suggested each seasonal flu vaccination may recruit only limited numbers of new T cells.

TCRdb re-called the RT-PCR reads with MiXCR, one entry per CDR3 protein. The table lists 700,000 to 800,000 distinct CDR3 sequences, 18% of them singletons. Germline V gives CDR1 LNHNV, CDR2 YYDKDF (reference sequence). The CDR3 is 13 amino acids. The V end was cut by 11 bases, the J end by 7 bases, with 17 bases between. The origin of this receptor is a man aged 50-60 years who received an inactivated influenza vaccine. The rearrangement uses TRBV15 and TRBJ1-4, with D tentatively TRBD1 (6 bases). Material: PBMCs from blood, obtained about 5 days after vaccination. The CDR3 reads CAVRDKASEKLFF. CDR3 DNA: TGTGCCGTCCGGGACAAGGCAAGTGAAAAACTGTTTTTT.